This T cell receptor (beta chain) comes out of a study of CD8+ T cells in alopecia areata. Study-wide results and limits: Lesional scalp, especially alopecia totalis/universalis, showed higher clonality than normal scalp.

RNA, once extracted, was reverse transcribed into cDNA for use as the sequencing template. Generated by immunoSEQ multiplex PCR, the TCRdb table keeps only in-frame clones and is missing some. The sample lists about 120,000 clones; approximately 47% were seen once. V was clipped by 4 bases and J by 1 base; unmatched bases: 3. The germline gives CDR1 SQVTM, CDR2 ANQGSEA. CDR3 length equals 14 residues. About this clone: What it recognizes is unknown.

Collection of lesional scalp punch biopsies and peripheral blood was performed in alopecia areata patients. Sorting from PBMCs produced CD4+ and CD8+ T cells. The specimen was NKG2D-low CD8+ T cells sorted from blood. This rearrangement joins TRBV29-1 to TRBJ2-3, with 9 bases aligning to TRBD2. This TCR was recovered from a human donor with alopecia areata. For the CDR3, the DNA is TGCAGCGTTGTAGTAGCGGGAGGCACAGATACGCAGTATTTT. This gives the protein CSVVVAGGTDTQYF.